What follows are 7 T cell receptor beta chains derived from one specimen sequenced in a study of cytomegalovirus exposure and HLA in healthy donors. Assay used: immunoSEQ multiplex PCR; TCRdb lists only in-frame clones, some missing. The table lists 250,000 to 400,000 clones, about 90% of them singletons, with roughly 1.2% in the top ten. The specimen sequenced was PBMCs. Receptor source: a woman aged 30 to 39 in good health and CMV-seropositive.

The V and J genes are TRBV13 and TRBJ2-5; D unresolved. The V gene's germline CDR1 is PRHDT and CDR2 FYEKMQ (reference sequence). V lost 5 bases to trimming and J lost 3 bases, with 10 bases between them. This CDR3 has 13 residues. In nucleotides, the CDR3 is TGTGCCAGCAGCCCGGCCGTAGAAGAGACCCAGTACTTC. Amino acids: CASSPAVEETQYF.

The chain uses TRBV6-5 and TRBJ2-2; maybe TRBD2 (7 bases). The V gene lost 4 bases and the J gene lost 3 bases, with 12 bases spanning the gap. This CDR3 has 15 residues. CDR1 MNHEY and CDR2 SVGAGI come from the germline V gene. The CDR3 nucleotides read TGTGCCAGCAGTTGGGGGGGGCCCGACACCGGGGAGCTGTTTTTT. It specifies CASSWGGPDTGELFF.

This clone was observed a single time. The chain carries TRBV5-1 and TRBJ2-7; D is perhaps TRBD1 (5 bases). The CDR3 extends over 16 amino acids. Germline V gene lookup returns CDR1 SGHRS and CDR2 YFSETQ. Trimming stripped 1 base from V and 1 base from J, with 15 bases between. The CDR3 spells CASSLTQGSSSYEQYF. DNA for the CDR3: TGCGCCAGCAGCTTGACCCAGGGCTCCTCTTCCTACGAGCAGTACTTC.

This chain's CDR3 is CSVEDPWDRGKSTEAFF. The CDR3 nucleotides are TGCAGCGTTGAAGACCCCTGGGACAGGGGGAAATCCACTGAAGCTTTCTTT. The chain couples TRBV29-1 to TRBJ1-1; TRBD1 matches at 11 bases. CDR1 SQVTM and CDR2 ANQGSEA come from the germline V gene. This CDR3 is built from 17 residues. Germline trimming cut 0 bases from V and 4 bases from J; bases unmatched to any gene: 10.

In this sample, this clone turned up once. V usage is TRBV7-3 and J usage is TRBJ2-1; 10 positions agree with TRBD1. CDR3 length: 15 amino acids. The V segment lost 4 bases and the J segment 7 bases; nucleotides outside the gene matches: 7. The germline V gene encodes CDR1 SGHTA and CDR2 FQGTGA. CDR3 DNA: TGTGCCAGCAGCTCGGGACAGGGGTTCGGTAATGAGCAGTTCTTC. Its protein product is CASSSGQGFGNEQFF.

The V gene is TRBV5-1, the J gene TRBJ2-1; TRBD2 matches 11 bases. The CDR3 totals 16 residues. V was pared by 1 base and J by 8 bases, with 8 bases of the junction left unmatched. The germline V gene has CDR1 SGHRS and CDR2 YFSETQ. As DNA, the CDR3 is TGCGCCAGCAGCTTGTTAGCGGGAGGGCCAATTTATGAGCAGTTCTTC. Translation: CASSLLAGGPIYEQFF. The variable domain in full, completed from reference TRBV5-1 and TRBJ2-1, reads KAGVTQTPRYLIKTRGQQVTLSCSPISGHRSVSWYQQTPGQGLQFLFEYFSETQRNKGNFPGRFSGRQFSNSRSEMNVSTLELGDSALYLCASSLLAGGPIYEQFFGPGTRLTVL.

This clone was counted a single time. This sequence joins TRBV7-2 and TRBJ1-2; tentatively, D is TRBD1 (6 bases). V was shortened by 3 bases and J by 2 bases, with 10 bases between the two germline ends. CDR3 length: 14 residues. The germline V gene has CDR1 SGHTA and CDR2 FQGNSA. The DNA for the CDR3 is TGTGCCAGCAGCTTGGGGGGCCCAAACTATGGCTACACCTTC. This codes for CASSLGGPNYGYTF.